A single sample gave rise to the 26 T cell receptor beta chains below, sequenced in a study of T cell responses to AZD1222 COVID-19 vaccine. The table came from immunoSEQ multiplex PCR; TCRdb's copy has only in-frame clones and leaves some out. Of more than 80,000 clones in the sample, 80% to 90% are singletons; the top ten hold around an eighth. The sample consisted of peripheral blood, taken 28 days after the second AZD1222 dose. These receptors originate from an adult who received the AZD1222 COVID-19 vaccine.

This chain joins TRBV28 and TRBJ2-1; D ambiguous. Germline V lookup: CDR1 MDHEN, CDR2 SYDVKM. The CDR3 consists of 13 residues. Trimming shortened V by 6 bases and J by 6 bases, and 12 bases separated the two germline ends. The CDR3 DNA reads as TGTGCCAGCAGATTAGTAAACTCCAATGAGCAGTTCTTC. Its protein product is CASRLVNSNEQFF. Filled out from reference TRBV28 and TRBJ2-1, the complete variable domain reads DVKVTQSSRYLVKRTGEKVFLECVQDMDHENMFWYRQDPGLGLRLIYFSYDVKMKEKGDIPEGYSVSREKKERFSLILESASTNQTSMYLCASRLVNSNEQFFGPGTRLTVL.

J is TRBJ2-2 and V is TRBV24-1; 7 bases map to TRBD2. CDR3 length: 14 residues. CDR1 is KGHDR and CDR2 is SFDVKD in the germline V gene. V gave up 8 bases and J gave up 3 bases; unmatched junction bases: 5. The CDR3 loop reads CATMTSSDTGELFF. The CDR3 DNA sequence: TGTGCCACCATGACTAGCTCGGACACCGGGGAGCTGTTTTTT.

This chain links TRBV2 with TRBJ1-4, with 7 bases fitting TRBD1. CDR3 length equals 16 residues. In germline, CDR1 is SNHLY, CDR2 FYNNEI. With V trimmed by 4 bases and J by 2 bases, 7 bases remained unmatched. In nucleotides, the CDR3 is TGTGCCAGCAGTGGAACAGGGGACGGGACTAATGAAAAACTGTTTTTT. It yields the protein CASSGTGDGTNEKLFF.

V usage is TRBV12-3 or TRBV12-4 and J usage is TRBJ1-2; 7 positions agree with TRBD1. Trimming cost V 7 bases and J 5 bases; bases outside gene matches: 7. This CDR3 is built from 13 residues. Written as DNA, the CDR3 is TGTGCCAGCAACCGGGACAGAACTTATGGCTACACCTTC. Protein product: CASNRDRTYGYTF.

This chain uses TRBV5-5 with TRBJ1-1; D is undetermined. Germline V gives CDR1 SGHKS, CDR2 YYEKEE (reference sequence). Trimming took 4 bases from V and 0 from J, leaving 7 bases between them. This CDR3 has 13 amino acids. CDR3 in DNA: TGTGCCAGCAGCCAACAGATGAACACTGAAGCTTTCTTT. Translated: CASSQQMNTEAFF.

The rearrangement joins TRBV9 to TRBJ2-3; D is uncertain. The V end lost 4 bases, the J end lost 1 base, and 13 bases lay between the germline ends. Germline V CDR1 and CDR2: SGDLS, YYNGEE. This CDR3 spans 15 amino acids. As DNA, the CDR3 is TGTGCCAGCAGCCGGTCCGCGGAACGCACAGATACGCAGTATTTT. Translation: CASSRSAERTDTQYF.

This clone was observed a few times. This chain links TRBV7-9 with TRBJ1-1; 8 bases are a match to TRBD1. Germline V gene sequence: CDR1 SEHNR, CDR2 FQNEAQ (reference sequence). The ends lost 5 bases at V and 5 bases at J; junction bases unmatched: 7. CDR3 length: 14 amino acids. The CDR3 coding sequence is TGTGCCAGCAGCCCGCGACAGGGGTGGACTGAAGCTTTCTTT. Protein product: CASSPRQGWTEAFF.

This chain links TRBV4-2 with TRBJ2-1, with a possible D match to TRBD2 (6 bases). V lost 0 bases and J lost 7, with 13 bases in between. Germline V gene lookup returns CDR1 LGHNA and CDR2 YNFKEQ. The CDR3 runs to 15 residues. In DNA, the CDR3 is TGTGCCAGCAGCCAAGAAGAGCGGGCGAGGAATGAGCAGTTCTTC. Translating it yields CASSQEERARNEQFF.

DNA for the CDR3: TGTGCCAGCAGCCAGGACAGGGGTGGTTACGAGCAGTACTTC. As protein: CASSQDRGGYEQYF. The rearrangement links TRBV7-2 to TRBJ2-7, with 9 bases matching TRBD1. The CDR3 extends over 14 amino acids. Germline-derived CDR1 and CDR2 are SGHTA and FQGNSA. V trimming: 5 bases; J trimming: 4 bases; junction bases outside the gene matches: 6.

This chain joins TRBV7-9 and TRBJ2-3; tentatively, D is TRBD1 (6 bases). This CDR3 contains 15 residues. Germline values: CDR1 SEHNR, CDR2 FQNEAQ (reference sequence). Trimming took 3 bases from V and 4 from J, leaving 14 bases between them. Written as DNA, the CDR3 is TGTGCCAGCAGCTTTAGAGGGGGTGCCTCAGATACGCAGTATTTT. This sequence encodes CASSFRGGASDTQYF. Full variable domain (rest looked up from reference TRBV7-9 and TRBJ2-3): DTGVSQNPRHKITKRGQNVTFRCDPISEHNRLYWYRQTLGQGPEFLTYFQNEAQLEKSRLLSDRFSAERPKGSFSTLEIQRTEQGDSAMYLCASSFRGGASDTQYFGPGTRLTVL.

V usage is TRBV5-6 and J usage is TRBJ2-2, with 8 bases lining up with TRBD2. V was pared by 2 bases and J by 6 bases, with 9 bases of the junction left unmatched. The germline V gene has CDR1 SGHDT and CDR2 YYEEEE. The CDR3 runs to 16 residues. The CDR3 nucleotides read TGTGCCAGCAGCTTACCGGGCCCGGGGGGGGCCGGGGAGCTGTTTTTT. It is translated as CASSLPGPGGAGELFF.

The rearrangement uses TRBV6-5 and TRBJ1-5; the D is unclear. The V gene's germline CDR1 is MNHEY and CDR2 SVGAGI. CDR3 length equals 14 residues. Trimming left V 4 bases short and J 3 bases short, with 10 bases between. CDR3 sequence reads: CASSSRVDNQPQHF. CDR3 nucleotides: TGTGCCAGCAGTTCGCGAGTCGACAATCAGCCCCAGCATTTT.

V and J are TRBV14 and TRBJ2-3; unclear D gene. V lost 4 bases and J 7 bases, leaving 18 bases between the germline ends. Germline V lookup: CDR1 SGHDN, CDR2 FVKESK. This CDR3 comprises 15 residues. This CDR3 reads CASSPARPNDHTQYF. CDR3 coding DNA: TGTGCCAGCAGCCCCGCCAGACCAAACGATCATACGCAGTATTTT.

This clone was counted a few times. The chain carries TRBV5-1 and TRBJ2-6, with 9 bases aligning to TRBD1. This CDR3 region has 16 residues. The J segment lost 4 bases and the V segment lost 0 bases, leaving 2 bases of the junction unmatched. The germline V gene has CDR1 SGHRS and CDR2 YFSETQ. For the CDR3, the DNA is TGCGCCAGCAGCTTGGACAGGGGGCAAGGGGCCAACGTCCTGACTTTC. Translation gives CASSLDRGQGANVLTF.

The CDR3: CSAPGFDTQYF. As DNA, the CDR3 is TGCAGTGCCCCGGGTTTTGATACGCAGTATTTT. This rearrangement joins TRBV20-1 to TRBJ2-3, with D uncertain. Trimming removed 6 bases from V and 6 bases from J, with 10 bases in between. This CDR3 has 11 residues. Germline lookup yields CDR1 DFQATT and CDR2 SNEGSKA (reference sequence).

The chain is built from TRBV2 and TRBJ1-2; D not certain. Germline-derived CDR1 and CDR2 are SNHLY and FYNNEI. Trimming shortened V by 7 bases and J by 4 bases, and 16 bases separated the two germline ends. This CDR3 spans 14 amino acids. The CDR3 protein is CASNPDSISYGYTF. DNA of the CDR3: TGTGCCAGCAATCCGGATAGCATAAGCTATGGCTACACCTTC. Based on the CDR3 plus reference TRBV2 and TRBJ1-2, the full variable domain is EPEVTQTPSHQVTQMGQEVILRCVPISNHLYFYWYRQILGQKVEFLVSFYNNEISEKSEIFDDQFSVERPDGSNFTLKIRSTKLEDSAMYFCASNPDSISYGYTFGSGTRLTVV.

The chain recombines TRBV3-1 (or the pseudogene TRBV3-2) with TRBJ1-1; 9 nucleotides align to TRBD1. CDR3 length equals 18 residues. Germline CDR1 reads LGHDT; CDR2 reads YNNKEL (reference sequence). V dropped 2 bases and J dropped 6; count of bases not matched to a gene: 16. The CDR3 DNA reads TGTGCCAGCAGCCAAATCCCGGGACAGGGTGTGTTCCTGGCTGAAGCTTTCTTT. Its translation: CASSQIPGQGVFLAEAFF.

The gene calls are TRBV10-2 and TRBJ1-5; D possibly corresponds to TRBD1 (6 bases). Germline V gene sequence: CDR1 WSHSY, CDR2 SAAADI. The CDR3 totals 15 residues. V lost 6 bases to trimming and J lost 9 bases, with 21 bases between them. The CDR3 sequence is CASRMAGTTSGPQHF. Written as DNA, the CDR3 is TGCGCCAGCAGGATGGCCGGGACAACCTCTGGGCCCCAGCATTTT.

This chain links TRBV5-4 with TRBJ1-2; tentative D call: TRBD1 (6 bases). In germline, CDR1 is SGHNT, CDR2 YYREEE (reference sequence). The ends were cut back, 4 bases at V and 4 bases at J, with 11 bases in the middle. CDR3 length equals 13 residues. In nucleotides, the CDR3 is TGTGCCAGCAGCACGACAGGACCCTATGGCTACACCTTC. Its protein is CASSTTGPYGYTF.

The CDR3 loop reads CASSKRTSGAYNEQFF. CDR3 bases: TGTGCCAGCAGTAAACGGACTAGCGGGGCGTACAATGAGCAGTTCTTC. J is TRBJ2-1 and V is TRBV27, with 12 positions matching TRBD2. The V gene's germline CDR1 is MNHEY and CDR2 SMNVEV (reference sequence). J lost 4 bases, V lost 5 bases, and 6 bases had no gene match. The CDR3 runs 16 residues.

The CDR3 coding sequence is TGTGCCAGCAGTTCAGGGTTGAATCAGCCCCAGCATTTT. As protein: CASSSGLNQPQHF. This chain uses TRBV12-3 or TRBV12-4 with TRBJ1-5; a weak D match, TRBD1 (5 bases). The germline V and J ends were trimmed by 4 bases and 4 bases, with 8 bases remaining between them. This CDR3 region has 13 residues.

The sample holds a few counts of this clone. The V call is TRBV11-3, the J call TRBJ2-5; D is tentatively TRBD1 or TRBD2 (5 bases each). The CDR3 is 13 residues long. V shed 4 bases and J shed 6 bases, with 12 bases lying between them. Germline V gives CDR1 SGHNT, CDR2 YENEEA. In DNA, the CDR3 is TGTGCCAGCAGCTCGAGGGGAAGAAAGACCCAGTACTTC. Its translation: CASSSRGRKTQYF.

The chain carries TRBV2 and TRBJ2-7; no firm D call. The V and J ends lost 6 bases and 6 bases respectively, with 6 bases between them. Germline CDR1 and CDR2: SNHLY and FYNNEI. The CDR3 sequence is 10 residues long. The CDR3 DNA is TGTGCCAGCAGCAGAGGCGAGCAGTACTTC. The encoded protein is CASSRGEQYF.

The chain combines TRBV7-2 with TRBJ1-3; unclear D gene. Trimming removed 1 base at V and 0 bases at J, with 10 bases between. CDR1 and CDR2 from the germline V gene are SGHTA and FQGNSA. The CDR3 totals 16 residues. CDR3 coding DNA: TGTGCCAGCAGCTTAGGCGGCCGGCTCTCTGGAAACACCATATATTTT. Residues: CASSLGGRLSGNTIYF.

The chain recombines TRBV7-9 with TRBJ1-4, with D possibly TRBD1 on 6 matching bases. There are 15 residues in the CDR3. Trimming cost V 3 bases and J 7 bases, with 15 bases left between them. The germline gives CDR1 SEHNR, CDR2 FQNEAQ (reference sequence). CDR3 DNA sequence: TGTGCCAGCAGCTTCCCCGGGGGCGGCTCTGAAAAACTGTTTTTT. Translating it yields CASSFPGGGSEKLFF.

The chain is built from TRBV7-8 and TRBJ1-3; D remains unclear. Trimming cost V 1 base and J 3 bases, with 4 bases left between them. From germline, CDR1 is SGHVS and CDR2 FQNEAQ. This CDR3 has 13 amino acids. CDR3 residues: CASSLDFGNTIYF. Written as DNA, the CDR3 is TGTGCCAGCAGCTTAGACTTTGGAAACACCATATATTTT.